This TCR beta chain was profiled in a study of identical twins. The study, taken as a whole, reports: Within cord blood, abundant beta clonotypes carried fewer insertions, but memory repertoires showed no such trend. Compared with models, monozygotic twins showed more out-of-frame TCR alpha sharing.

MiXCR, run by TCRdb on the 5' RACE reads, gives a single entry per CDR3 protein. The sample lists hundreds of thousands of distinct CDR3 sequences, approximately 21% occurring once. With respect to this clonotype: The target antigen is unknown.

These data also featured in a second study, about T cells expressing NK-cell markers.

The TCR sequence derives from a woman aged 18-29 years in good health. Sequenced material: PBMCs.

CDR3 bases: TGTGCCAGCAGGCTAGGGACTAGCGGGGGCCCTTACTACGAGCAGTACTTC. This sequence encodes CASRLGTSGGPYYEQYF. This chain joins TRBV6-1 and TRBJ2-7; 14 positions agree with TRBD2. The CDR3 is 17 amino acids. V lost 6 bases and J lost 3; bases outside the gene matches: 10. The germline gives CDR1 MNHNS, CDR2 SASEGT.